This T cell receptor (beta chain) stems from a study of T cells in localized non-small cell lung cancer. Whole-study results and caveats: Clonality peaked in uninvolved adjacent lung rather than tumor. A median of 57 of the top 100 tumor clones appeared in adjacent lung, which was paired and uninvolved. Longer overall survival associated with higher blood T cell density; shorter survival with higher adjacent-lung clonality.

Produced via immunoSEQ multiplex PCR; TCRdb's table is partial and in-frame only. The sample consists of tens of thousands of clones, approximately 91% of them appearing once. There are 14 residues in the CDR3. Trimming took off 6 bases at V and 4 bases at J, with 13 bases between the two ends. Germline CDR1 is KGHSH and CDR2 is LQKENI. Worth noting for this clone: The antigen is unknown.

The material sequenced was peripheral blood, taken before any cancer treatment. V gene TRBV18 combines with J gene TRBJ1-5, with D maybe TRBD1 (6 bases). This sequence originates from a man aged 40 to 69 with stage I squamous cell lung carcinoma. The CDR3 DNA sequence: TGTGCCAGCTCCCCGACAGGTCGGAATCAGCCCCAGCATTTT. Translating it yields CASSPTGRNQPQHF. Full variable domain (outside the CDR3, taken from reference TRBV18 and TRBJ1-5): NAGVMQNPRHLVRRRGQEARLRCSPMKGHSHVYWYRQLPEEGLKFMVYLQKENIIDESGMPKERFSAEFPKEGPSILRIQQVVRGDSAAYFCASSPTGRNQPQHFGDGTRLSIL.